This T cell receptor (beta chain) derives from a study of molecular identifiers for immune sequencing clone quantification. Trimming took 2 bases from V and 0 from J, leaving 15 bases between them. The germline gives CDR1 SGHRS, CDR2 YFSETQ. The CDR3 is made up of 16 amino acids. MiXCR, run by TCRdb on the PCR reads, gives a single entry per CDR3 protein. This table holds around 480,000 distinct CDR3 sequences, around 23% found once. The sequencing input was naive CD8+ T cells from blood, with Jurkat cell RNA spiked in. Subset: FACS-sorted CD8+CD4-CCR7+CD45RA+ naive T cells. The clonotype comes from a human donor in good health. Some libraries in this study had Jurkat cell RNA spiked in. This chain uses TRBV5-1 with TRBJ2-7; D is perhaps TRBD1 (6 bases). CDR3 in DNA: TGCGCCAGCAGCTTTTACCCAGGGGCAACCTCCTACGAGCAGTACTTC. It yields the protein CASSFYPGATSYEQYF.